Below, 3 T cell receptor beta chains from the same sample are listed, as sequenced in a study of shared clonotypes between healthy human individuals. The repertoire was sequenced with immunoSEQ multiplex PCR; TCRdb's copy has only in-frame clones and lacks some. The table includes approximately 530,000 clones, roughly 95% detected once. Sequencing input: naive CD4+ T cells sorted from blood. Subset: CD45RA+ positively selected. All receptors come from a woman aged 25 to 39 in good health.

CDR3 sequence reads: CASSYDWPTSYEQYF. The DNA for the CDR3 is TGCGCCAGCAGCTATGACTGGCCCACTTCCTACGAGCAGTACTTC. The rearrangement joins TRBV5-1 to TRBJ2-5, with D uncertain. The J call may not be correct, given that the DNA end is closer to TRBJ2-7. The CDR3 consists of 15 residues. Germline assignment: CDR1 SGHRS and CDR2 YFSETQ.

The rearrangement uses TRBV4-1 and TRBJ2-4; D unresolved. This CDR3 is 19 amino acids long. Trimming took off 4 bases at V and 0 bases at J, with 22 bases between the two ends. CDR1 is MGHRA, CDR2 YSYEKL, per germline. CDR3 nucleotides: TGCGCCAGCAGCCTCCGGACGCCACTCCAGGCGCTAGCCAAAAACATTCAGTACTTC. Its protein product is CASSLRTPLQALAKNIQYF.

The gene calls are TRBV18 and TRBJ1-2; D is uncertain. CDR3 length equals 14 residues. With 2 bases removed from V and 4 bases from J, the gap between germline ends came to 11 bases. CDR1 is KGHSH and CDR2 is LQKENI in the germline V gene. The CDR3 coding sequence is TGTGCCAGCTCACCATTTAGGGAAGGCTATGGCTACACCTTC. Protein product: CASSPFREGYGYTF.